This T cell receptor (beta chain) was obtained from a study of blood T cell repertoires in COVID-19. With 5 bases removed from V and 5 bases from J, the gap between germline ends came to 12 bases. The CDR3 extends over 13 amino acids. The germline CDR1 and CDR2 sequences are SGHTA and FQGNSA. Authors' processing steps: For nucleated cells, counts were estimated from reference gene primer amplification. This table comes from immunoSEQ multiplex PCR, and its TCRdb copy is limited to in-frame clones, with some not included. That table gives V, J and clone size, and the DNA gave D and trimming. In the table there are some 75,000 clones, more than 70% of which are singletons.

The specimen sequenced was peripheral blood. The source is a man between 65 and 80 years old with active or convalescent COVID-19. The V and J genes are TRBV7-2 and TRBJ1-1; tentatively, D is TRBD1 (5 bases). In DNA form, the CDR3 reads TGTGCCAGCAGCATCAGGGTTAGGACTGAAGCTTTCTTT. Residues: CASSIRVRTEAFF.